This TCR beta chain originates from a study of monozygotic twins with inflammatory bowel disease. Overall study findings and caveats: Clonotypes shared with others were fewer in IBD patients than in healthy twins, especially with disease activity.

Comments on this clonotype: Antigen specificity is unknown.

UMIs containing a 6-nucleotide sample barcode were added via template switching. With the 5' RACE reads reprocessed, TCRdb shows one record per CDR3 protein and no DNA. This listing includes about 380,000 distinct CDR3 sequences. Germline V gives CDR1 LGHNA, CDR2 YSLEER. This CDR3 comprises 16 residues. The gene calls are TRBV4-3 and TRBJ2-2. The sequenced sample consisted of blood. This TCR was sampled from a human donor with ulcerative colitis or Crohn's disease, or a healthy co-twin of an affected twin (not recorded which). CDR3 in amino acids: CASSQDLGSWAGELFF.